This record looks at one T cell receptor (beta chain) sequence and its context. The protocol was immunoSEQ multiplex PCR, while the TCRdb copy is restricted to in-frame clones and leaves out a portion. Among 350,000 to 450,000 clones listed, approximately 91% were seen once. This sample was included in a study of blood T cell repertoires in COVID-19. In the 2 weeks before study entry, exposed participants met a COVID-19 case, which was PCR-confirmed or clinician-diagnosed. This CDR3 comprises 12 residues. The V and J ends lost 5 bases and 7 bases respectively, with 9 bases between them. The germline V gene has CDR1 SGHTA and CDR2 FQGNSA.

Sequenced input: PBMCs or T cells enriched from blood (not recorded which). The source is a woman aged 40 to 50 who had been exposed to COVID-19. This chain connects TRBV7-2 to TRBJ1-5; tentatively, D is TRBD1 (5 bases). Here the CDR3 reads CASSPRGQPQHF. CDR3 nucleotide sequence: TGTGCCAGCAGCCCAAGGGGCCAGCCCCAGCATTTT.